This T cell receptor (beta chain) was documented in a study of blood T cell repertoires in COVID-19. Study context: Samples taken during acute and convalescent COVID-19 were collected in the United States, Italy and Spain. Sources were T cells, B-cell-depleted T cells, or PBMCs; the material itself was cDNA or gDNA.

In the study's own analysis: Amplification from reference gene primers served as the basis for estimated nucleated cell counts. TCRdb's copy holds only in-frame clones and misses some; the assay was immunoSEQ multiplex PCR. That table supplies the V and J calls and clone size; D and trimming were determined from the DNA. The sample contains roughly 170,000 clones, roughly nine tenths of which appear only once. The germline V gene has CDR1 SGHDN and CDR2 FVKESK. After removal of 4 bases from V and 9 bases from J, the junction contained 9 bases not matched to a gene. This CDR3 has 14 residues. The sample taken for sequencing was peripheral blood. The genes are TRBV14 and TRBJ2-1; 7 positions match TRBD2. The TCR originated in a man aged 65 to 79 with active or convalescent COVID-19. DNA of the CDR3: TGTGCCAGCAGCCGGGACTGGGGAGGGCGTGAGCAGTTCTTC. This encodes CASSRDWGGREQFF.